One sample yielded the 9 T cell receptor beta chains listed below, sequenced in a study of T cell responses to AZD1222 COVID-19 vaccine. Sequencing was performed with immunoSEQ multiplex PCR; in TCRdb, only in-frame clones are kept and a portion is missing. Among 150,000 to 200,000 clones, just over 90% were seen once, and the ten largest hold roughly 0.98%. The sample was peripheral blood, taken 28 days after the second AZD1222 dose. Receptors originate from an adult who received the AZD1222 COVID-19 vaccine.

CDR3 region: CASSQPGHSGNTIYF. The CDR3 coding sequence is TGTGCCAGCAGCCAACCGGGACACTCTGGAAACACCATATATTTT. The chain combines TRBV3-1 (or the pseudogene TRBV3-2) with TRBJ1-3, with D tentatively TRBD1 (6 bases). This CDR3 spans 15 amino acids. Germline values: CDR1 LGHDT, CDR2 YNNKEL (reference sequence). V was cut by 2 bases and J by 0 bases, with 8 bases left in between.

The chain is built from TRBV7-2 and TRBJ1-4; 7 bases are shared with TRBD1. The V gene's germline CDR1 is SGHTA and CDR2 FQGNSA. The CDR3 extends over 13 amino acids. V was clipped by 4 bases and J by 13 bases; unmatched bases: 9. CDR3 in amino acids: CASSSAGQFGLFF. DNA for the CDR3: TGTGCCAGCAGCTCCGCGGGACAGTTCGGACTGTTTTTT.

The chain couples TRBV6-1 to TRBJ1-5; 9 nucleotides align to TRBD1. CDR3 size: 16 residues. The J segment lost 9 bases and the V segment lost 0 bases, leaving 9 bases of the junction unmatched. From germline, CDR1 is MNHNS and CDR2 SASEGT. CDR3: CASSEALTGGSRPQHF. The CDR3 DNA reads TGTGCCAGCAGTGAAGCGCTGACAGGGGGTTCTAGGCCCCAGCATTTT.

The chain uses TRBV25-1 and TRBJ1-3, with D uncertain. V lost 2 bases and J 0 bases, leaving 2 bases between the germline ends. The V gene's germline CDR1 is MGHDK and CDR2 SYGVNS. The CDR3 has 13 amino acids. The CDR3 nucleotides read TGTGCCAGCAGTGAACACTCTGGAAACACCATATATTTT. It is translated as CASSEHSGNTIYF.

This clone has just a few counts. The rearrangement uses TRBV6-2 or TRBV6-3 and TRBJ2-7; 7 positions match TRBD1. V lost 2 bases to trimming and J lost 2 bases; unmatched junction nucleotides: 6. This CDR3 region has 15 residues. Germline V lookup: CDR1 MNHEY, CDR2 SVGEGT. For the CDR3, the DNA is TGTGCCAGCAGTTACAGGGGACAGAGACCCTACGAGCAGTACTTC. This codes for CASSYRGQRPYEQYF.

The V call is TRBV18, the J call TRBJ2-2; D unresolved. Germline V gene data show CDR1 as KGHSH and CDR2 as LQKENI. There are 14 residues in the CDR3. V shed 1 base and J shed 6 bases, with 9 bases lying between them. CDR3 in amino acids: CASSPQERPGELFF. CDR3 DNA sequence: TGTGCCAGCTCACCACAAGAACGGCCCGGGGAGCTGTTTTTT.

This sequence joins TRBV6-6 and TRBJ1-1; D unresolved. Germline V gene sequence: CDR1 MNHNY, CDR2 SVGAGI (reference sequence). Trimming stripped 5 bases from V and 1 base from J, with 14 bases between. CDR3 length: 15 residues. The chain's CDR3 is CASSPHDTENTEAFF. CDR3 DNA: TGTGCCAGCAGTCCACATGATACAGAGAACACTGAAGCTTTCTTT.

The chain joins TRBV5-4 to TRBJ1-1; D is unresolved. Germline assignment: CDR1 SGHNT and CDR2 YYREEE (reference sequence). The V and J ends lost 1 base and 1 base respectively, with 11 bases between them. CDR3 length: 15 amino acids. CDR3 in DNA: TGTGCCAGCAGCTTGACCTTACCCGGGAACACTGAAGCTTTCTTT. It translates to CASSLTLPGNTEAFF. Supplemented by reference TRBV5-4 and TRBJ1-1, the full variable domain reads ETGVTQSPTHLIKTRGQQVTLRCSSQSGHNTVSWYQQALGQGPQFIFQYYREEENGRGNFPPRFSGLQFPNYSSELNVNALELDDSALYLCASSLTLPGNTEAFFGQGTRLTVV.

In this sample, this clone turned up once. The chain uses TRBV7-8 and TRBJ1-2, with no clear D. CDR1 and CDR2 from the germline V gene are SGHVS and FQNEAQ. CDR3 length: 14 amino acids. V was pared by 5 bases and J by 9 bases, with 19 bases between. The CDR3 loop reads CASSPTEQLWSYTF. Written as DNA, the CDR3 is TGTGCCAGCAGCCCGACCGAGCAACTATGGAGCTACACCTTC.